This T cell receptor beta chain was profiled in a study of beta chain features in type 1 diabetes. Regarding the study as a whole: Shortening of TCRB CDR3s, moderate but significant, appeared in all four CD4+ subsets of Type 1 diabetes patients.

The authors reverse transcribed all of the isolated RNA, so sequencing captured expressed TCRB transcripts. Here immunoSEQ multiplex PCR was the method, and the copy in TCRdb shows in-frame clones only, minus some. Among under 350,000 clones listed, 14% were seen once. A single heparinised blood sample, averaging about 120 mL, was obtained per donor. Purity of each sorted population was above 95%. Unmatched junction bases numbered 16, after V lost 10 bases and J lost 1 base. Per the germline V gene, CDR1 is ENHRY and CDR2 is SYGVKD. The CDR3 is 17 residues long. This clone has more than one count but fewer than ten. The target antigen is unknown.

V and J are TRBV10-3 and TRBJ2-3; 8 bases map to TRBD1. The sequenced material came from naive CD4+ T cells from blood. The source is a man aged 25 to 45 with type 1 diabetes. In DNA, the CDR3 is TGTGCCAGACGGACAGGGCCAAAATCCAGACGCACAGATACGCAGTATTTT. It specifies CARRTGPKSRRTDTQYF.